This record concerns one TCR beta chain sequence. Between the trimmed V and J ends, which lost 11 bases and 7 bases, there was a span of 18 bases. The germline CDR1 and CDR2 sequences are MNHNS and SASEGT. The length of the CDR3 is 13 residues. The data stem from a study of radiotherapy plus CTLA-4 blockade in lung cancer. Libraries were prepared by immunoSEQ multiplex PCR; TCRdb keeps only in-frame clonotypes and omits some of them. The sample lists over 70,000 clones, around 88% seen once, with about 2% in the top ten. Specimen: peripheral blood, collected from a patient treated with radiotherapy plus ipilimumab. The V and J genes are TRBV6-1 and TRBJ1-5, with D tentatively TRBD1 (5 bases). The receptor was isolated from a human donor with non-small cell lung cancer who had a partial response to radiotherapy plus ipilimumab. CDR3 region: CAARGGGRQPQHF. In DNA form, the CDR3 reads TGTGCCGCCCGCGGGGGGGGACGGCAGCCCCAGCATTTT.